This T cell receptor beta chain was recovered during a study of a mutant IDH1 vaccine in newly diagnosed glioma. Turning to the study itself: The sex distribution of treated patients was 62.5% male and 37.5% female, with a mean age of around 43 years.

This clone turned up a few times. Its antigen remains unknown. Time point indicated: week 35, safety follow-up. Doses comprised 300 ug of mutant IDH1 20-mer peptide each, plus topical imiquimod. TCRdb keeps only in-frame clones here, not all; method: immunoSEQ multiplex PCR. This sample has about 32,000 clones; 70% to 85% occur once, and the top ten carry 15%. Trimming took 3 bases from V and 0 from J, leaving 9 bases between them. Per the germline V gene, CDR1 is GTSNPN and CDR2 is SVGIG (reference sequence). The CDR3 is 14 amino acids. Study-level points and caveats: Immune responses arising from the vaccine appeared in approximately 93% of patients.

The chain combines TRBV30 with TRBJ1-5; the D is unclear. This TCR was recovered from a man between 25 and 39 years old with glioma. The input for sequencing was PBMCs, taken from a glioma patient whose treatment included an IDH1 peptide vaccine. The CDR3 loop reads CAWSQVYSNQPQHF. CDR3 in DNA: TGTGCCTGGAGCCAGGTCTATAGCAATCAGCCCCAGCATTTT.